Following are 11 T cell receptor beta chains from one sample sequenced in a study of Graves' ophthalmopathy and Graves' hyperthyroidism. Amplification from RNA transcripts yielded the TCR beta CDR3 regions. Second-round multiplex PCR came after first-round RT-PCR with HTBI primers. From the multiplex PCR reads, TCRdb called clonotypes with MiXCR, one entry per CDR3 protein. The top ten clones hold roughly 1.6% of a sample with 350,000 to 400,000 distinct CDR3 sequences, approximately 20% of them seen once. Sequenced sample: peripheral blood. The receptors originated from a woman aged 18-35 years with Graves' ophthalmopathy.

This clonotype was counted at least ten times. CDR3 nucleotide sequence: TGTGCCAGTAGTATAGATCATACGAGCAGAGAAGCTTTCTTT. This sequence encodes CASSIDHTSREAFF. This sequence joins TRBV19 and TRBJ1-1; D is ambiguous. Germline assignment: CDR1 LNHDA and CDR2 SQIVND (reference sequence). V was shortened by 0 bases and J by 8 bases, with 13 bases between the two germline ends. This CDR3 has 14 residues. Combining the CDR3 with reference TRBV19 and TRBJ1-1 gives the whole variable domain DGGITQSPKYLFRKEGQNVTLSCEQNLNHDAMYWYRQDPGQGLRLIYYSQIVNDFQKGDIAEGYSVSREKKESFPLTVTSAQKNPTAFYLCASSIDHTSREAFFGQGTRLTVV.

This clonotype showed up many times. V gene TRBV9 combines with J gene TRBJ1-6; 9 nucleotides match TRBD1. The CDR3 contains 16 residues. The junction had 12 bases not matched to a gene; V was cut back by 4 bases and J by 10 bases. Germline V gives CDR1 SGDLS, CDR2 YYNGEE. The DNA of the CDR3 is TGTGCCAGCAGCCCGACCGGGGGACAGGGTGGCTCACCCCTCCACTTT. As protein: CASSPTGGQGGSPLHF.

This clonotype was detected ten times or more. The V and J genes are TRBV24-1 and TRBJ1-1; 8 bases are a match to TRBD1. The V gene end was trimmed by 4 bases and the J gene end by 1 base; junction bases not matched to a gene: 4. Germline CDR1 KGHDR, CDR2 SFDVKD. The CDR3 runs 15 residues. This CDR3 is CATSETGTGNTEAFF. The DNA of the CDR3 is TGTGCCACCAGTGAGACGGGGACAGGGAACACTGAAGCTTTCTTT.

At least ten counts were recorded for this clonotype. This sequence joins TRBV30 and TRBJ2-7; 7 positions match TRBD2. J lost 5 bases, V lost 2 bases, and 12 bases had no gene match. Germline V gene data show CDR1 as GTSNPN and CDR2 as SVGIG (reference sequence). This CDR3 comprises 15 residues. The CDR3 bases are TGTGCCTGGAGTCGGGGCGGGAGCCTCAGGGACGAGCAGTACTTC. Protein sequence: CAWSRGGSLRDEQYF.

V usage is TRBV12-3 or TRBV12-4 and J usage is TRBJ1-1; D may be TRBD1 (5 bases). V lost 4 bases and J 7 bases, leaving 13 bases between the germline ends. The CDR3 consists of 13 residues. CDR3: CASSSRQRDEAFF. CDR3 DNA: TGTGCCAGCAGTTCCCGACAGAGAGATGAAGCTTTCTTT.

This clonotype was seen at least ten times. The CDR3 nucleotides read TGTGCCAGCAGTGATGGTACAGGGAGCACCGGGGAGCTGTTTTTT. Translated: CASSDGTGSTGELFF. The chain combines TRBV6-4 with TRBJ2-2, with D possibly matching TRBD1 (6 bases). The CDR3 is 15 residues long. Germline CDR1 reads MRHNA; CDR2 reads SNTAGT. V lost 3 bases and J 4 bases, leaving 12 bases between the germline ends.

The V call is TRBV20-1, the J call TRBJ1-1; D call uncertain. Trimming took off 4 bases at V and 1 base at J, with 16 bases between the two ends. Looked up from germline, CDR1 is DFQATT and CDR2 is SNEGSKA (reference sequence). There are 15 residues in the CDR3. The CDR3 reads CSANLPGRQNTEAFF. As DNA, the CDR3 is TGCAGTGCTAACCTACCGGGCAGGCAGAACACTGAAGCTTTCTTT.

The table lists this clonotype with many counts. The V call is TRBV12-3 or TRBV12-4, the J call TRBJ1-5; TRBD1 matches 7 bases. After removal of 7 bases from V and 1 base from J, the junction contained 13 bases not matched to a gene. The CDR3 runs 17 residues. The CDR3 sequence: CASNPQGRLLSNQPQHF. The CDR3, as DNA: TGTGCCAGCAACCCACAGGGGAGATTGCTGAGCAATCAGCCCCAGCATTTT.

This chain joins TRBV9 and TRBJ1-1; D is unclear. Germline V CDR1 and CDR2: SGDLS, YYNGEE. This CDR3 has 14 amino acids. Trimming stripped 0 bases from V and 2 bases from J, with 8 bases between. In nucleotides, the CDR3 is TGTGCCAGCAGCGTAGGCAGGAGAAACACTGAAGCTTTCTTT. As protein: CASSVGRRNTEAFF.

In its sample, this clonotype was seen many times. This chain uses TRBV6-1 with TRBJ1-2, with a tentative D call TRBD1 (5 bases). Germline CDR1 reads MNHNS; CDR2 reads SASEGT. The CDR3 has 12 residues. Trimming left V 6 bases short and J 7 bases short, with 12 bases between. Here the CDR3 DNA reads TGTGCCAGCAGCCGCGATGGGGGTGGCTACACCTTC. Translating it yields CASSRDGGGYTF.

This clonotype was seen at least ten times. The chain links TRBV4-3 to TRBJ2-2; tentatively, D is TRBD1 (5 bases). The length of the CDR3 is 14 residues. CDR1 LGHNA and CDR2 YSLEER come from the germline V gene. V lost 1 base and J 3 bases, leaving 6 bases between the germline ends. The CDR3: CASSQGRDTGELFF. CDR3 DNA sequence: TGCGCCAGCAGCCAAGGCAGGGACACCGGGGAGCTGTTTTTT.